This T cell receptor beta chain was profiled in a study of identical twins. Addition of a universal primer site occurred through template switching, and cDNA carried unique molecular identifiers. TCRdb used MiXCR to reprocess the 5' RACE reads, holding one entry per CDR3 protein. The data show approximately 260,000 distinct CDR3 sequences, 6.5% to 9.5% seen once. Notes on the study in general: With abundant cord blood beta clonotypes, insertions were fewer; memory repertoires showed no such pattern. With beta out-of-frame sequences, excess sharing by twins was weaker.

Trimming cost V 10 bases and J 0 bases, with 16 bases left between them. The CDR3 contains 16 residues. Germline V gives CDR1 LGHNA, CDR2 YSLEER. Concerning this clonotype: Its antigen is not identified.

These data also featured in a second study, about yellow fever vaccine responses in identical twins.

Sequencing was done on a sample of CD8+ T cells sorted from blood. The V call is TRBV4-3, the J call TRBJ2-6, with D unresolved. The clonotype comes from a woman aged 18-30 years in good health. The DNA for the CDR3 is TGCGCCACCTCTGATAAGACGGGCTCTGGGGCCAACGTCCTGACTTTC. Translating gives CATSDKTGSGANVLTF.